The 17 T cell receptor beta chains below all came from one sample that was sequenced in a study of blood T cell repertoires in COVID-19. This table comes from immunoSEQ multiplex PCR, and its TCRdb copy is limited to in-frame clones, with some not included. The table has around 120,000 clones, about nine tenths seen once. Source material: peripheral blood. The receptors were gathered from a human donor with active COVID-19. The donor label of this sample is uncertain.

The J gene is TRBJ1-2, the V gene TRBV10-3, with 8 bases identical to TRBD1. Per germline, CDR1 ENHRY and CDR2 SYGVKD. The CDR3 extends over 14 amino acids. Unmatched junction bases numbered 7, after V lost 6 bases and J lost 4 bases. The CDR3: CAIRGTGLGYGYTF. Written as DNA, the CDR3 is TGTGCCATCAGGGGGACAGGTCTTGGCTATGGCTACACCTTC.

This chain connects TRBV30 to TRBJ2-5, with D perhaps TRBD1 (6 bases). Germline V gene lookup returns CDR1 GTSNPN and CDR2 SVGIG (reference sequence). Trimming shortened V by 3 bases and J by 2 bases, and 19 bases separated the two germline ends. The CDR3 length is 16 residues. The CDR3 loop reads CAWRPTGPILQETQYF. CDR3 DNA sequence: TGTGCCTGGAGGCCAACAGGGCCCATCCTTCAAGAGACCCAGTACTTC.

The chain couples TRBV5-1 to TRBJ2-2, with D perhaps matching TRBD1 (6 bases). The CDR3 loop spans 16 amino acids. Looked up from germline, CDR1 is SGHRS and CDR2 is YFSETQ. The V end was cut by 4 bases, the J end by 4 bases, with 17 bases between. The CDR3 DNA reads as TGCGCCAGCAGCGCAGGGGTTCGATTGGTCACCGGGGAGCTGTTTTTT. Its translation is CASSAGVRLVTGELFF. The full variable domain, completed using reference TRBV5-1 and TRBJ2-2, is KAGVTQTPRYLIKTRGQQVTLSCSPISGHRSVSWYQQTPGQGLQFLFEYFSETQRNKGNFPGRFSGRQFSNSRSEMNVSTLELGDSALYLCASSAGVRLVTGELFFGEGSRLTVL.

J is TRBJ2-6 and V is TRBV6-5; 7 bases are shared with TRBD1. The CDR3 extends over 15 amino acids. Unmatched junction bases numbered 2, after V lost 4 bases and J lost 2 bases. The V gene's germline CDR1 is MNHEY and CDR2 SVGAGI. Here the CDR3 reads CASSSTGAGANVLTF. For the CDR3, the DNA is TGTGCCAGCAGTTCCACAGGGGCTGGGGCCAACGTCCTGACTTTC.

The rearrangement links TRBV28 to TRBJ1-6, with D maybe TRBD1 (5 bases). Trimming left V 5 bases short and J 6 bases short, with 11 bases between. Germline-derived CDR1 and CDR2 are MDHEN and SYDVKM. The CDR3 contains 14 residues. As DNA, the CDR3 is TGTGCCAGCAGTCTGATTAGGGGTAATTCACCCCTCCACTTT. Its protein product is CASSLIRGNSPLHF.

V usage is TRBV5-1 and J usage is TRBJ2-1; 9 nucleotides align to TRBD1. The CDR3 has 16 residues. CDR1 and CDR2 from the germline V gene are SGHRS and YFSETQ. The junction had 12 bases not matched to a gene; V was cut back by 4 bases and J by 7 bases. This CDR3 is CASSPEGTGINNEQFF. CDR3 DNA sequence: TGCGCCAGCAGCCCAGAGGGGACAGGGATTAATAATGAGCAGTTCTTC.

The chain employs TRBV4-3 and TRBJ1-3; TRBD1 is a possible D gene (5 bases). The V gene's germline CDR1 is LGHNA and CDR2 YSLEER. Trimming cost V 4 bases and J 4 bases, with 14 bases left between them. The CDR3 is made up of 15 amino acids. The DNA for the CDR3 is TGCGCCAGCAGCCCCCATTTGGGGCCAGGAAACACCATATATTTT. Translation: CASSPHLGPGNTIYF.

This clone was observed a single time. The rearrangement uses TRBV5-6 and TRBJ2-5; 10 bases map to TRBD1. In germline, CDR1 is SGHDT, CDR2 YYEEEE. This CDR3 spans 16 amino acids. Unmatched junction bases numbered 9, after V lost 3 bases and J lost 4 bases. This CDR3 is CASSWGMGQGTETQYF. CDR3 nucleotides: TGTGCCAGCAGCTGGGGGATGGGACAGGGGACAGAGACCCAGTACTTC. Full variable domain (rest looked up from reference TRBV5-6 and TRBJ2-5): DAGVTQSPTHLIKTRGQQVTLRCSPKSGHDTVSWYQQALGQGPQFIFQYYEEEERQRGNFPDRFSGHQFPNYSSELNVNALLLGDSALYLCASSWGMGQGTETQYFGPGTRLLVL.

The rearrangement uses TRBV21-1 and TRBJ1-1. TRBV21-1 is classified as a pseudogene. This CDR3 is 14 amino acids long. The CDR3 DNA reads as TGTGCCAGCAGCAAAGTATGCGGAAACACTGAAGCTTTCTTT. Translated, it gives CASSKVCGNTEAFF.

This clone came up a few times. The rearrangement joins TRBV7-9 to TRBJ2-7; 8 bases are a match to TRBD2. The CDR3 sequence is 18 residues long. Germline CDR1 and CDR2: SEHNR and FQNEAQ (reference sequence). Trimming removed 4 bases from V and 2 bases from J; junction bases left unmatched: 16. The CDR3 protein is CASSSNTLGVAGPYEQYF. The CDR3, as DNA: TGTGCCAGCAGCTCCAACACTCTAGGGGTAGCGGGGCCCTACGAGCAGTACTTC.

This clone was detected a few times. The chain uses TRBV7-9 and TRBJ1-1, with TRBD1 matching 9 bases. Per the germline V gene, CDR1 is SEHNR and CDR2 is FQNEAQ (reference sequence). Trimming took 6 bases from V and 0 from J; bases not matched to a gene: 11. This CDR3 is built from 17 residues. Here the CDR3 reads CASRRLGTGLMNTEAFF. DNA of the CDR3: TGTGCCAGCAGGAGACTCGGGACAGGGCTTATGAACACTGAAGCTTTCTTT.

The chain joins TRBV5-6 to TRBJ1-6, with a weak D call TRBD1 (5 bases). CDR3 length equals 14 residues. Trimming shortened V by 0 bases and J by 13 bases, and 14 bases separated the two germline ends. Looked up from germline, CDR1 is SGHDT and CDR2 is YYEEEE. CDR3 nucleotides: TGTGCCAGCAGCTTGGAGCTTGGGCAGGGTCCCCTCCACTTT. This encodes CASSLELGQGPLHF.

The chain links TRBV6-6 to TRBJ1-2; maybe TRBD1 (6 bases). CDR1 is MNHNY and CDR2 is SVGAGI in the germline V gene (reference sequence). Trimming removed 2 bases from V and 6 bases from J, with 10 bases in between. The CDR3 is 13 amino acids. The CDR3: CASSYLTGNGYTF. The CDR3 region has the DNA TGTGCCAGCAGTTACCTCACAGGGAATGGCTACACCTTC.

This chain links TRBV27 with TRBJ2-1; TRBD2 matches at 9 bases. From germline, CDR1 is MNHEY and CDR2 SMNVEV (reference sequence). V trimming: 5 bases; J trimming: 6 bases; junction bases outside the gene matches: 8. The CDR3 totals 15 residues. For the CDR3, the DNA is TGTGCCAGCAGTCCCAGCGGGGGGCCCTCCAATGAGCAGTTCTTC. Encoded protein: CASSPSGGPSNEQFF.

The CDR3 DNA is TGTGCCAGCAGTACCATAAAAGCCGGTGAAAAACTGTTTTTT. This translates into CASSTIKAGEKLFF. This chain links TRBV28 with TRBJ1-4; D remains ambiguous. The CDR3 is 14 residues long. Germline assignment: CDR1 MDHEN and CDR2 SYDVKM. V gave up 5 bases and J gave up 7 bases, with 14 bases separating them.

The chain has TRBV6-2 or TRBV6-3 and TRBJ2-1; 7 bases are a match to TRBD2. Unmatched junction bases numbered 5, after V lost 0 bases and J lost 3 bases. Germline V gene data show CDR1 as MNHEY and CDR2 as SVGEGT. The CDR3 spans 16 residues. The CDR3 DNA reads TGTGCCAGCAGTTACTCCTCTAGCGGCGGCTACAATGAGCAGTTCTTC. This sequence encodes CASSYSSSGGYNEQFF.

The genes are TRBV11-2 and TRBJ2-5, with TRBD1 as a possible D gene (6 bases). Trimming removed 1 base from V and 5 bases from J, with 20 bases in between. CDR1 is SGHAT, CDR2 FQNNGV, per germline. The CDR3 consists of 17 residues. The CDR3 is CASSLVTGGSTRETQYF. The CDR3 DNA is TGTGCCAGCAGCTTAGTTACTGGGGGCTCTACGCGGGAGACCCAGTACTTC.